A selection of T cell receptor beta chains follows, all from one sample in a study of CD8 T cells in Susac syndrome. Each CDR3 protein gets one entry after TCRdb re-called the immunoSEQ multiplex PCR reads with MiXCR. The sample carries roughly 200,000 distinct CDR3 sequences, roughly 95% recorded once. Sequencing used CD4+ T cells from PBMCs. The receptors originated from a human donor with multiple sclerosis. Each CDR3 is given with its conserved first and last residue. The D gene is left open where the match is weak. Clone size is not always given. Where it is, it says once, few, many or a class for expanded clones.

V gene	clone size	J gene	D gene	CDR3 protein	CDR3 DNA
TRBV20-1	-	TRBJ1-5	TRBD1	CSAQGAEGNQPQHF	TGCAGTGCTCAGGGGGCGGAGGGCAATCAGCCCCAGCATTTT
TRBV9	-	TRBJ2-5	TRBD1	CASSAGTGRPPQETQYF	TGTGCCAGCAGCGCCGGGACAGGGCGACCACCCCAAGAGACCCAGTACTTC
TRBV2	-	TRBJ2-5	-	CASSADSRETQYF	TGTGCCAGCAGTGCGGACTCCCGGGAGACCCAGTACTTC
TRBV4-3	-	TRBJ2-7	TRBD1	CASSPYYGTGDEQYF	TGCGCCAGCAGCCCCTATTACGGGACAGGGGACGAGCAGTACTTC
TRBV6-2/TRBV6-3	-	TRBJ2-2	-	CASSYYYTGELFF	TGTGCCAGCAGTTACTACTACACCGGGGAGCTGTTTTTT
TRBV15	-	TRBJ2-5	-	CATSRDPKGGETQYF	TGTGCCACCAGCAGAGATCCGAAGGGAGGAGAGACCCAGTACTTC
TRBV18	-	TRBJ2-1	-	CASSLEPIYNEQFF	TGTGCCAGCTCACTCGAGCCTATCTACAATGAGCAGTTCTTC
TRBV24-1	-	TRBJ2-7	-	CATSDPTNNAYEQYF	TGTGCCACCAGTGACCCGACAAACAATGCCTACGAGCAGTACTTC
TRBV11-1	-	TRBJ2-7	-	CASSPGLETQQYF	TGTGCCAGCAGCCCAGGGCTCGAGACCCAGCAGTACTTC
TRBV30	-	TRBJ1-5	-	CAGGQGHQPQHF	TGTGCCGGGGGTCAGGGGCATCAGCCCCAGCATTTT
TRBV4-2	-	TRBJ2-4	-	CASRNEGSLAKNIQYF	TGTGCCAGCAGGAATGAGGGCAGCCTAGCCAAAAACATTCAGTACTTC
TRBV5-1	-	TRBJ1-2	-	CASSPSGQYGYTF	TGCGCCAGCAGCCCCTCCGGACAGTATGGCTACACCTTC
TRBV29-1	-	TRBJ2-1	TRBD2	CSVGLAGREQFF	TGCAGCGTGGGACTAGCGGGAAGGGAGCAGTTCTTC
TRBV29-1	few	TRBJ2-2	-	CSVANTGELFF	TGCAGCGTTGCTAACACCGGGGAGCTGTTTTTT